Given below is one T cell receptor beta chain in context. The sample belongs to a study of cytotoxic CD8 clonotypes in ibrutinib-treated CLL. Sequencing was performed with immunoSEQ multiplex PCR; in TCRdb, only in-frame clones are kept and a portion is missing. The profile shows some 35,000 clones, 71% of them singletons. The germline CDR1 and CDR2 sequences are MNHNS and SASEGT. V was pared by 5 bases and J by 14 bases, with 9 bases of the junction left unmatched. CDR3 length: 14 amino acids. The starting material was PBMCs, obtained at disease progression, from a patient treated with ibrutinib. The TCR comes from a human donor with chronic lymphocytic leukemia. The chain carries TRBV6-1 and TRBJ1-6; 10 bases fit TRBD1. The CDR3 nucleotides are TGTGCCAGCAGTTCCGGGACAGGGGTAGGAACCCTCCACTTT. Translating gives CASSSGTGVGTLHF.